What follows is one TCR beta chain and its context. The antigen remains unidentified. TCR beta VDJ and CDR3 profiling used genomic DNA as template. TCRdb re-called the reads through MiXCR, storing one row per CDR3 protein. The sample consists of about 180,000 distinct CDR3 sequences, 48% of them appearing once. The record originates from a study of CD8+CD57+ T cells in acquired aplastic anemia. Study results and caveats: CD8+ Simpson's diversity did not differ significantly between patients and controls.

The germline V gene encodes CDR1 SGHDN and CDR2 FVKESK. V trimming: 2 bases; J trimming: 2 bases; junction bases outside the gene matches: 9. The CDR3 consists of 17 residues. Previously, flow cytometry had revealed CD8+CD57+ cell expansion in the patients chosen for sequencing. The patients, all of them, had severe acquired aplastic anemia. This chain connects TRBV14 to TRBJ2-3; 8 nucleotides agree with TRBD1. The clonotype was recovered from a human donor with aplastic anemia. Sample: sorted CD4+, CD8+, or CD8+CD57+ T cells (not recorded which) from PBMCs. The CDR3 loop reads CASSQLSDRDHTDTQYF. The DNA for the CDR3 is TGTGCCAGCAGCCAATTATCGGACAGGGATCACACAGATACGCAGTATTTT.